The rows below give T cell receptor beta chains drawn from one sample of a study of shared clonotypes between healthy human individuals. Clones were sequenced by immunoSEQ multiplex PCR, and TCRdb holds only the in-frame ones, with some missing. The table records roughly 2 million clones, 95% of them present only once. Input material: naive CD4+ T cells sorted from blood. The origin of the receptors is a man aged 18 to 30 in good health. The CDR3 runs from the conserved cysteine through the conserved F or W. D genes are given only for firm matches. Expanded clones get a size class; other rows say once, few or many, or leave the size out.

. 13 TRBJ2-7 TRBV10-1 . CASSEIRAGEQYF TGCGCCAGCAGTGAGATCCGGGCCGGGGAGCAGTACTTC
. 16 TRBJ2-1 TRBV4-2 TRBD2 CASSQDLRGGANEQFF TGTGCCAGCAGCCAAGATTTGCGCGGGGGGGCCAATGAGCAGTTCTTC
. 19 TRBJ2-2 TRBV7-2 TRBD2 CASSLAERGLAGQSGELFF TGTGCCAGCAGCTTAGCCGAAAGGGGACTAGCGGGGCAGAGCGGGGAGCTGTTTTTT
. 18 TRBJ2-7 TRBV15 . CATSRDSTGTSRTYEQYF TGTGCCACCAGCAGAGATAGTACAGGGACAAGCAGGACCTACGAGCAGTACTTC
. 15 TRBJ2-3 TRBV18 . CASSPVGGDTDTQYF TGTGCCAGCTCACCGGTCGGCGGGGACACAGATACGCAGTATTTT
. 13 TRBJ1-6 TRBV30 . CAWSTGPGSPLHF TGTGCCTGGAGCACAGGGCCGGGCTCACCCCTCCACTTT
. 15 TRBJ2-4 TRBV7-3 . CASSLTGTGKNIQYF TGTGCCAGCAGCCTTACAGGAACGGGCAAAAACATTCAGTACTTC
once 14 TRBJ1-1 TRBV7-3 . CASSLTAMGPEAFF TGTGCCAGCAGCTTAACCGCGATGGGGCCTGAAGCTTTCTTT
. 14 TRBJ2-3 TRBV29-1 . CSVEFGTITDTQYF TGCAGCGTTGAGTTTGGGACGATAACAGATACGCAGTATTTT
. 17 TRBJ2-2 TRBV12-5 TRBD2 CASGLGLAGGSTGELFF TGTGCTAGTGGTTTGGGGCTAGCGGGAGGAAGCACCGGGGAGCTGTTTTTT
. 18 TRBJ2-1 TRBV18 . CASSRSQSLSSLGNEQFF TGTGCCAGCTCAAGAAGTCAATCCCTCAGCTCACTCGGGAATGAGCAGTTCTTC
. 14 TRBJ2-2 TRBV10-3 TRBD1 CAIKGQGAGGELFF TGTGCCATCAAGGGACAGGGGGCCGGCGGGGAGCTGTTTTTT
. 16 TRBJ2-1 TRBV15 TRBD2 CATSRWETSGSDEQFF TGTGCCACCAGCAGGTGGGAAACTAGCGGGAGTGATGAGCAGTTCTTC
. 16 TRBJ2-1 TRBV11-2 . CASSLDPWPSYNEQFF TGTGCCAGCAGCTTAGATCCCTGGCCCTCCTACAATGAGCAGTTCTTC